The following is a T cell receptor beta chain sequence with its context. Its antigen is currently unknown. This entry belongs to a study of T cells in Graves' hyperthyroidism and ophthalmopathy. CDR3 size: 15 residues. J was trimmed by 3 bases and V by 5 bases; bases with no gene match: 4. Per germline, CDR1 MRHNA and CDR2 SNTAGT. Amplification yielded TCR beta CDR3 regions, with RNA transcripts as the source. A first-round RT-PCR of the TCR CDR3 used the HTBI primer set. TCRdb reprocessed the multiplex PCR reads with MiXCR, giving one entry per CDR3 protein. The sample records more than 650,000 distinct CDR3 sequences, about 15% being singletons. Study-level points and caveats: By a 13 V-J model, ophthalmopathy was set apart from stable hyperthyroidism.

Sequencing was performed on blood. This clonotype was obtained from a woman between 18 and 29 years old with Graves' hyperthyroidism. The rearrangement links TRBV6-4 to TRBJ2-6; 7 nucleotides match TRBD1. CDR3 bases: TGTGCCAGCAGTACAGGGGCGGATGGGGCCAACGTCCTGACTTTC. Translation: CASSTGADGANVLTF.